This record covers a single T cell receptor (beta chain). The data were obtained in a study of identical twins. TCRdb processed the 5' RACE reads anew with MiXCR; each CDR3 protein has one entry. The table has about 890,000 distinct CDR3 sequences, 9% to 15% seen once. Germline V gene lookup returns CDR1 SGHRS and CDR2 YFSETQ. V dropped 3 bases and J dropped 5 bases, with 9 bases sitting between them. The CDR3 consists of 13 residues. The data also belong to a second study, concerning yellow fever vaccine responses in identical twins.

V and J are TRBV5-1 and TRBJ2-1; unclear D gene. This receptor was taken from a woman in her late teens or twenties in good health. The sample consisted of PBMCs. The CDR3 region is CASSSRTDNEQFF. The CDR3 DNA is TGCGCCAGCAGCTCACGGACGGACAATGAGCAGTTCTTC. The whole variable domain, filled in from reference TRBV5-1 and TRBJ2-1, reads KAGVTQTPRYLIKTRGQQVTLSCSPISGHRSVSWYQQTPGQGLQFLFEYFSETQRNKGNFPGRFSGRQFSNSRSEMNVSTLELGDSALYLCASSSRTDNEQFFGPGTRLTVL.